This is a list of T cell receptor beta chains from one sample in a study of blood T cell repertoires in COVID-19. Method: immunoSEQ multiplex PCR; TCRdb's copy keeps in-frame clones and lacks some. Among more than 250,000 clones listed, 85% to 90% were seen once. The sequencing sample was made of PBMCs or T cells enriched from blood (not recorded which). The receptors were gathered from a woman between 18 and 29 years old who had recovered from COVID-19. CDR3s leave out the opening cysteine and the closing phenylalanine or tryptophan.

v_call cdr3_aa
TRBV9 ASSVEQSSYNSPLH
TRBV13 ASSSQGYEQY
TRBV5-1 ASSLGESFEKLF
TRBV3-1/TRBV3-2 ASSQTPGTESNYGYT
TRBV19 ASSRGTLGGYNEQF
TRBV4-2 ASSHDRGYNQPQH
TRBV5-5 ASSPRQGVTEAF
TRBV18 ASSAQSQGSGTEAF
TRBV18 ASSPSGTEDYEQY
TRBV4-1 ASSQVVKNIQY
TRBV20-1 SASLGQGTYEQY
TRBV5-4 ASSSRGYDPYNEQF
TRBV11-1 ASSLAAGVETQY
TRBV10-3 AISESFYRGVNNYGYT
TRBV3-1/TRBV3-2 ASSQSFGYT
TRBV7-9 ASSWGGRHEQY
TRBV27 ASSLGPGGYNEQF
TRBV14 ASSQGGAGYQPQH
TRBV28 ASSMATGAFGQPQH
TRBV27 ASSRTSGAIIGDTQY
TRBV7-3 ASSGQPTDTQY
TRBV7-2 ASSYNPDPTYEQY
TRBV7-6 ASSLEGQGYEQY
TRBV28 ASRAGVNTGELF
TRBV27 ASTPFASWLDTGELF
TRBV3-1/TRBV3-2 ASSQTPDQAQPQH
TRBV9 ASSVGQGARNTEAF
TRBV24-1 ATSDSRTGGEKLF
TRBV25-1 ARQHRDRGWREQY
TRBV27 ASSPRPGQQETQY
TRBV24-1 ATRGFTGELF
TRBV6-5 ASSDRGRGYT
TRBV7-9 ASSMGQGGNSPLH
TRBV6-5 ASSTTDRGRTEAF
TRBV6-4 ASSDREHGTGELF
TRBV28 ASRGTAYGYT
TRBV19 ASSMGRYTGELF
TRBV7-8 ASSRDRGWQPQH
TRBV7-8 ASSPAWRQGGNEQF
TRBV2 ASSDQGWDTEAF
TRBV7-9 ASSSRQGFHEKLF
TRBV6-2/TRBV6-3 ASSYPFQGPAEAF